This TCR beta chain was documented in a study of control samples from healthy donors and cancer patients. The CDR3 consists of 15 residues. Per germline, CDR1 SGHVS and CDR2 FQNEAQ. The V segment lost 5 bases and the J segment 5 bases; nucleotides outside the gene matches: 8. Libraries were prepared by immunoSEQ multiplex PCR; TCRdb keeps only in-frame clonotypes and omits some of them. The repertoire holds tens of thousands of clones, with about 83% as singletons. The chain has TRBV7-8 and TRBJ1-5, with 8 bases that match TRBD1. The receptor was derived from a man in his 60s with head and neck cancer. The material sequenced was PBMCs. CDR3 amino acids: CASSRRTGIDQPQHF. The CDR3 DNA sequence: TGTGCCAGCAGCCGTCGGACAGGGATCGATCAGCCCCAGCATTTT.